These 24 T cell receptor beta chains originate from one sample sequenced in a study of identical twins. MiXCR was run by TCRdb on the 5' RACE reads, yielding one entry per CDR3 protein. The data contain about 690,000 distinct CDR3 sequences, roughly 6.2% of them singletons. Source material: naive T cells sorted from blood. These receptors all come from a man aged 18 to 30 in good health.

This clonotype was seen repeatedly, ten times or more. The genes are TRBV12-3 or TRBV12-4 and TRBJ1-6; a possible D gene is TRBD1 (6 bases). The CDR3 length is 13 residues. The ends were cut back, 7 bases at V and 7 bases at J, with 11 bases in the middle. DNA of the CDR3: TGTGCCAGCACACAGGGCTGGAATTCACCCCTCCACTTT. Its translation: CASTQGWNSPLHF.

This clonotype was seen a few times. The chain combines TRBV11-2 with TRBJ2-6; TRBD2 aligns across 9 bases. The CDR3 is 19 residues long. V lost 3 bases, J lost 0 bases, and 9 bases stayed unmatched. Germline V gene lookup returns CDR1 SGHAT and CDR2 FQNNGV. The CDR3 nucleotides are TGTGCCAGCAGCTTCCCCGGACTAGCGCCAAGCTCTGGGGCCAACGTCCTGACTTTC. It translates to CASSFPGLAPSSGANVLTF.

The rearrangement uses TRBV6-5 and TRBJ2-5; 12 nucleotides align to TRBD2. This CDR3 comprises 16 residues. Germline V CDR1 and CDR2: MNHEY, SVGAGI. J gave up 5 bases and V 0 bases, and 4 bases lay outside the gene matches. CDR3 coding DNA: TGTGCCAGCAGTTACTCGGCTAGCGGGAGGGCTGAGACCCAGTACTTC. Translated, it gives CASSYSASGRAETQYF.

The table lists this clonotype with many counts. The chain couples TRBV6-1 to TRBJ2-1; the match to TRBD1 covers 7 bases. The CDR3 totals 17 residues. The junction had 14 bases not matched to a gene; V was cut back by 5 bases and J by 4 bases. CDR1 is MNHNS, CDR2 SASEGT, per germline. The CDR3 here is CASSPKRQGRRYNEQFF. CDR3 DNA: TGTGCCAGCAGTCCCAAACGACAGGGAAGAAGATACAATGAGCAGTTCTTC.

The chain links TRBV9 to TRBJ2-6, with a possible D match to TRBD2 (7 bases). The CDR3 length is 18 residues. From germline, CDR1 is SGDLS and CDR2 YYNGEE. The V end lost 5 bases, the J end lost 3 bases, and 21 bases lay between the germline ends. The CDR3 region is CASSLGRGRRDGANVLTF. The CDR3 DNA is TGTGCCAGCAGTCTCGGGCGGGGGCGCCGAGATGGGGCCAACGTCCTGACTTTC.

This clonotype has more than one count but fewer than ten. The chain employs TRBV7-9 and TRBJ2-1; TRBD1 matches 9 bases. Germline V lookup: CDR1 SEHNR, CDR2 FQNEAQ (reference sequence). Trimming took 1 base from V and 7 from J; bases not matched to a gene: 5. The CDR3 runs to 15 residues. Here the CDR3 reads CASSLGDRELNEQFF. The CDR3 nucleotides read TGTGCCAGCAGCTTAGGGGACAGGGAATTGAATGAGCAGTTCTTC. Full variable domain (missing parts from reference TRBV7-9 and TRBJ2-1): DTGVSQNPRHKITKRGQNVTFRCDPISEHNRLYWYRQTLGQGPEFLTYFQNEAQLEKSRLLSDRFSAERPKGSFSTLEIQRTEQGDSAMYLCASSLGDRELNEQFFGPGTRLTVL.

This clonotype was seen at least ten times. The CDR3 DNA reads as TGTGCCAGCAGTTTGGGGGGGAGGGCTTTCTTT. Encoded protein: CASSLGGRAFF. This sequence joins TRBV12-3 or TRBV12-4 and TRBJ1-1; weak D call: TRBD1 (5 bases). This CDR3 region has 11 residues. V was trimmed by 3 bases and J by 11 bases, leaving 10 bases between them.

The chain carries TRBV20-1 and TRBJ2-1; 8 bases agree with TRBD1. This CDR3 region has 13 residues. Germline V CDR1 and CDR2: DFQATT, SNEGSKA (reference sequence). V shed 4 bases, J shed 8 bases, and the junction held 7 bases outside the gene matches. CDR3 region: CSATEVRGHEQFF. The CDR3 DNA follows: TGCAGTGCTACCGAGGTCAGGGGGCATGAGCAGTTCTTC.

This clonotype has a count of ten or more. The V gene is TRBV7-6, the J gene TRBJ1-3; 8 nucleotides line up with TRBD1. Trimming took 5 bases from V and 0 from J; bases not matched to a gene: 6. Germline values: CDR1 SGHVS, CDR2 FNYEAQ. The CDR3 length is 16 residues. CDR3 sequence: CASSLGQGLSGNTIYF. The DNA for the CDR3 is TGTGCCAGCAGCCTTGGACAGGGCCTCTCTGGAAACACCATATATTTT.

This clonotype was recorded at least ten times. Here the CDR3 DNA reads TGCAGTGCTAGAGATTGGCTGGAGACCCAGTACTTC. It encodes CSARDWLETQYF. The V call is TRBV20-1, the J call TRBJ2-5; D not certain. Germline V gene data show CDR1 as DFQATT and CDR2 as SNEGSKA (reference sequence). Trimming shortened V by 0 bases and J by 5 bases, and 7 bases separated the two germline ends. The CDR3 extends over 12 amino acids.

This clonotype was seen many times. The chain carries TRBV20-1 and TRBJ2-7; 12 positions match TRBD1. With 3 bases clipped from V and 7 bases from J, the junction kept 16 bases outside the gene matches. CDR3 length: 17 residues. CDR1 is DFQATT, CDR2 SNEGSKA, per germline (reference sequence). The CDR3 coding sequence is TGCAGTGCTAGGTCCCCCGGGACAGGGGGCTATGTGGGGGAGCAGTACTTC. Translated: CSARSPGTGGYVGEQYF.

The chain has TRBV12-3 or TRBV12-4 and TRBJ2-3; weak D call: TRBD1 (5 bases). V lost 8 bases, J lost 0 bases, and 12 bases lay in between. The CDR3 consists of 14 residues. The CDR3 nucleotides are TGTGCCAGCGGAGACAGTTCTAGCACAGATACGCAGTATTTT. Translated, it gives CASGDSSSTDTQYF.

This clonotype appeared many times. The V call is TRBV6-2 or TRBV6-3, the J call TRBJ2-5, with 9 nucleotides matching TRBD2. CDR3 length equals 17 residues. Trimming removed 0 bases from V and 2 bases from J; junction bases left unmatched: 7. From germline, CDR1 is MNHEY and CDR2 SVGEGT. CDR3 sequence: CASSYSSAAGGQETQYF. CDR3 coding DNA: TGTGCCAGCAGTTACTCGAGTGCCGCGGGAGGGCAAGAGACCCAGTACTTC.

This clonotype was observed a few times. V gene TRBV7-2 combines with J gene TRBJ2-7; 7 bases fit TRBD2. This CDR3 is built from 13 residues. The J segment lost 6 bases and the V segment lost 1 base, leaving 3 bases of the junction unmatched. Germline-derived CDR1 and CDR2 are SGHTA and FQGNSA. The CDR3 DNA is TGTGCCAGCAGCTTAGGGACTAGTCCCGAGCAGTACGTC. It translates to CASSLGTSPEQYV.

This clonotype has a count of ten or more. The V and J genes are TRBV12-3 or TRBV12-4 and TRBJ1-2; 10 bases are a match to TRBD1. Trimming took 4 bases from V and 6 from J; bases not matched to a gene: 5. The CDR3 has 14 amino acids. The CDR3 region is CASSYLTGGHGYTF. The CDR3 DNA reads as TGTGCCAGCAGTTATCTGACAGGGGGCCATGGCTACACCTTC.

The sample holds many counts of this clonotype. V usage is TRBV6-5 and J usage is TRBJ2-1; D is undetermined. V lost 6 bases and J 8 bases, leaving 20 bases between the germline ends. Germline CDR1 and CDR2: MNHEY and SVGAGI. The CDR3 spans 15 residues. The CDR3 region is CASSYTDLRGDEQFF. CDR3 bases: TGTGCCAGCAGCTACACGGACCTAAGAGGCGATGAGCAGTTCTTC.

This chain connects TRBV18 to TRBJ2-1, with a weak D call TRBD2 (5 bases). The germline CDR1 and CDR2 sequences are KGHSH and LQKENI. Trimming removed 0 bases from V and 8 bases from J, with 8 bases in between. The CDR3 covers 13 residues. CDR3 sequence reads: CASSPPSADEQFF. For the CDR3, the DNA is TGTGCCAGCTCACCACCTAGCGCCGATGAGCAGTTCTTC.

The V call is TRBV5-1, the J call TRBJ1-6, with D uncertain. The CDR3 is 13 amino acids. Trimming stripped 3 bases from V and 8 bases from J, with 9 bases between. Germline V gives CDR1 SGHRS, CDR2 YFSETQ. CDR3 residues: CASSWNGDSPLHF. CDR3 DNA: TGCGCCAGCAGCTGGAATGGGGATTCACCCCTCCACTTT.

In this sample, this clonotype turned up many times. The gene calls are TRBV12-3 or TRBV12-4 and TRBJ2-1; no firm D call. The CDR3 length is 15 residues. Trimming removed 6 bases at V and 5 bases at J, with 17 bases between. In nucleotides, the CDR3 is TGTGCCAGCAGACCTACTATGGCAGCAGACAATGAGCAGTTCTTC. Amino acid sequence: CASRPTMAADNEQFF.

Only a few counts were recorded for this clonotype. The chain couples TRBV6-5 to TRBJ2-4; no firm D call. Trimming took 6 bases from V and 9 from J, leaving 12 bases between them. Germline V gives CDR1 MNHEY, CDR2 SVGAGI. The CDR3 is 12 residues long. The CDR3 region has the DNA TGTGCCAGCAGCCCCCGGCTAGGCATTCAGTACTTC. It translates to CASSPRLGIQYF.

This clonotype has at least ten counts. This rearrangement joins TRBV7-9 to TRBJ1-2; no reliable D call. Germline-derived CDR1 and CDR2 are SEHNR and FQNEAQ (reference sequence). V was shortened by 4 bases and J by 2 bases, with 8 bases between the two germline ends. The length of the CDR3 is 13 residues. The CDR3 sequence is CASSSTVNYGYTF. CDR3 in DNA: TGTGCCAGCAGCTCAACGGTCAACTATGGCTACACCTTC.

The chain has TRBV7-8 and TRBJ2-7, with a tentative D call TRBD1 (7 bases). Looked up from germline, CDR1 is SGHVS and CDR2 is FQNEAQ. V gave up 4 bases and J gave up 6 bases, with 16 bases separating them. This CDR3 has 14 amino acids. In DNA, the CDR3 is TGTGCCAGCAGCTACCAGGGGGGCGGAGGCGAGCAGTACGTC. Its protein is CASSYQGGGGEQYV.

This clonotype showed up many times. The rearrangement links TRBV5-1 to TRBJ2-1, with unresolved D. The CDR3 is 16 amino acids. CDR1 is SGHRS and CDR2 is YFSETQ in the germline V gene. Trimming removed 0 bases at V and 5 bases at J, with 15 bases between. The CDR3 is CASSLGDITKDNEQFF. The CDR3 coding sequence is TGCGCCAGCAGCTTGGGTGACATAACGAAAGACAATGAGCAGTTCTTC. The variable domain in full, with the rest retrieved from reference TRBV5-1 and TRBJ2-1, is KAGVTQTPRYLIKTRGQQVTLSCSPISGHRSVSWYQQTPGQGLQFLFEYFSETQRNKGNFPGRFSGRQFSNSRSEMNVSTLELGDSALYLCASSLGDITKDNEQFFGPGTRLTVL.

This clonotype was seen a handful of times. The chain carries TRBV2 and TRBJ2-2, with TRBD1 as a possible D gene (5 bases). CDR3 length: 15 amino acids. V gave up 6 bases and J gave up 1 base, with 12 bases separating them. Germline CDR1 is SNHLY and CDR2 is FYNNEI. CDR3 residues: CASRGRQLNTGELFF. The CDR3 coding sequence is TGTGCCAGCAGGGGCCGACAGCTGAACACCGGGGAGCTGTTTTTT.